This T cell receptor (beta chain) is from a study of cytomegalovirus exposure and HLA in healthy donors (dated by TCRdb to the late 2010s). Describing the broader study: In an earlier analysis of about 560 of the donors, approximately 260 Gb of sequence data and some 100 million unique TCR beta sequences from 180 million or so T cells were reported. An early release that covered some 640 HLA-typed donors contained about 300 gigabases of sequencing data and 85 million to 100 million unique TCR sequences. The genetic ancestry cluster associated with self-reported Caucasian donors included 81% of the roughly 360 genotyped donors. The study aimed to test whether cataloging public T cell receptors could reveal signatures of past pathogen exposure. The T cell repertoires of several hundred subjects were profiled by immunosequencing and related to cytomegalovirus serostatus. Along with the approximately 670-subject first cohort, a separate validation cohort of over a hundred different subjects was used. To predict cytomegalovirus infection status, the study combined high-throughput TCR immunosequencing, statistical association of individual TCRs with disease status, and machine learning. A later analysis re-analyzed previously published TCR beta repertoires from 660 or so donors and added high-resolution HLA genotyping to study TCR occurrence patterns. Rather than drawing on any new phenotypic data, the later analysis identified candidate immune exposures from TCR beta sequences and the way those sequences occurred across donors. An earlier analysis of around 580 of the donors used high-throughput TCR beta sequencing to judge whether each TCR beta V gene segment behaved as functional or pseudogenic. Alongside the repertoire data, information on donor age, sex, ethnicity and CMV serostatus was compiled. In a later genetic analysis, genome-wide SNP genotypes for about 65% of the roughly 700 donors were used, and that subset was treated as a discovery cohort. Every discovery cohort repertoire had been produced on one sequencing platform. HLA typing included class I and class II loci at four-digit resolution. The number of donors typed differed by locus, with 629-630 for A, B, C, DRB1 and DQB1, over 500 for DQA1, approximately 570 for DPA1, and around 460 for DPB1. Because of strong linkage in the cohort, five DR-DQ haplotypes were treated as single units for association and clustering. Among roughly 400 genotyped donors of the cohort, an average of roughly 230,000 unique TCR beta nucleotide sequences was sequenced per donor, of which about 19% were non-productive.

To note about this clone: Its antigen remains unidentified. The record has no base qualities; no much larger clone is one base away.

The cohort was made up of around 720 healthy bone marrow donors. Cohort members were all nominally healthy when sampled, although unrecorded immune exposures were likely present. The donor was CMV seropositive and was included in the group of some 290 seropositive cohort members. A peripheral blood sample was provided by each donor, and peripheral blood mononuclear cells were used for TCR beta sequencing. The Qiagen DNeasy Blood Extraction Kit was used to extract genomic DNA from the blood cell samples. Libraries were constructed by the immunoSEQ multiplex PCR assay. For the multiplex PCR, a mixture combining 60 forward primers for TCR Vbeta segments and 13 reverse primers for TCR Jbeta segments was used. A multiplex PCR assay on genomic DNA amplified the CDR3 region of rearranged TCR beta genes. Amplified TCR beta libraries were sequenced as 87-base-pair reads on the Illumina HiSeq System. The authors' pipeline ran thus. Across the roughly 700 repertoires, a later analysis counted roughly 77 million unique TCR beta chains, roughly 11 million of which were shared by at least two donors. To remove PCR and sequencing errors, raw reads were error-corrected and collapsed into unique sequences using a nearest-neighbor algorithm that merged closely related sequences. Alignment of CDR3 sequences to IMGT reference sequences was used to assign V, D and J gene segments. For a sequence to be retained, a match of at least six nucleotides to both a V gene segment and a J gene segment was required. A rearrangement was called productive if the CDR3 had no stop codons and remained in frame with V and J, and every other rearrangement was called non-productive. Following IMGT convention, CDR3 was defined as the stretch from the second conserved V-encoded cysteine up to the conserved J-encoded phenylalanine. In an earlier analysis of approximately 590 of the donors, sequences lacking an unambiguous match to a single V gene segment were excluded. An earlier analysis of about 600 of the donors called V segments functional above 56.7% productive rearrangements and segregating when the between-donor standard deviation exceeded 5%. A statistical classification framework was built to diagnose cytomegalovirus status from the catalog of TCR beta chain sequences. A later analysis assigned V and J genes by comparing TCR nucleotide sequences with IMGT/GENE-DB human TR gene sequences. A later analysis assigned CDR3 sequences and most-parsimonious VDJ recombination scenarios with the TCRdist pipeline. A later analysis defined each TCR beta chain by its CDR3 amino acid sequence plus V-gene family, and excluded reads lacking a unique V-gene family. A later analysis removed 592 highly shared, low-generation-probability nucleotide sequences to deal with suspected cross-contamination and a sequencing artifact. A later analysis calculated a clonal expansion index for each public chain from normalized within-repertoire ranks of inferred template counts. Generation probabilities in a later analysis came from a VDJ recombination model fitted to out-of-frame rearrangements, and those results were checked against IGoR. A later analysis scored TCR-TCR, TCR-HLA and TCR-CMV co-occurrence with hypergeometric tests, applying a repertoire-size bias correction to TCR pairs. False discovery rates were estimated in a later analysis by permuting HLA or CMV assignments 20 times. In a later analysis, co-occurring TCRs were grouped using DBSCAN, with TCRdist sequence similarity added in when clustering inside HLA-allele-positive subsets. For co-occurrence clustering, repertoires with fewer than 30,000 or more than 120,000 public chains were excluded, along with five or six repertoires with anomalous nucleotide sharing. The table comes from immuneACCESS by way of TCRdb, which keeps in-frame sequences with V and J called. Part of the clones is missing from these tables; in studies checked, under half for an unresolved V gene and the rest for unknown reasons. For V, J and clone size, that table is used; D and trimming come from the DNA. Counted in this sample were about 85,000 clones; about 80% of them appeared once. Of the sample, around 32% is held by the ten largest clones.

For CDR1 and CDR2, the germline V gene lists SGDLS and YYNGEE. V gives up 0 bases and J gives up 6 bases, and the segment between their germline ends measures 15 bases. From the cysteine through the phenylalanine, the CDR3 covers 15 amino acids. Only the CDR3 portion is preserved as DNA: 45 bases, with reading frame beginning at the first base. Overall study results and their limits: The earlier analysis of fewer than 750 of the donors excluded 15 to 20 rarely observed V segments, including chromosome 9 orphons, because counts were too low. In a later analysis, TCR association rates were found to vary across HLA loci, with the most associated TCRs seen for DRB1 alleles and the fewest for HLA-C alleles. The authors suggested that the approach could potentially be extended to other disease states and immunological phenotypes. At a false discovery rate of 0.05, a later analysis linked around 17,000 TCR beta sequences to specific HLA alleles. Compared with equally common non-associated chains, HLA-associated TCR beta chains in a later analysis were more clonally expanded and had lower generation probabilities. A later analysis reported that several top co-occurrence clusters appeared linked to parvovirus B19, influenza, CMV and Epstein-Barr virus. A group of highly shared sequence variants was considered likely to be a technical artifact of the sequencing pipeline. An earlier analysis of 587 of the donors showed that most TCR beta V segments appeared in productive rearrangements either about 87% or about 30% of the time, which broadly matched IMGT annotations. CMV serostatus was the only immune exposure information available for the cohort. A further reported finding was that TCR beta sequences accurately predicted the HLA-A and HLA-B alleles for most subjects in the first cohort. In a later genetic analysis, fewer N-insertions in productive TCRs were reported among donors in an Asian-associated ancestry cluster than the 666-donor mean. A total of 164 TCR beta chains were listed by the study as associated with cytomegalovirus. Cytomegalovirus status was reported to be diagnosed by the classifier with high specificity and sensitivity in both the original and validation cohorts. Most CMV-associated TCR beta chains appeared to be HLA-restricted in a later analysis, and the HLA associations seemed to be driven largely by CMV exposure. Because HLA typing was unavailable for some donors at each locus, only the typed subset was used in association tests. In a later genetic analysis, a missense DCLRE1C variant was associated with V-gene and J-gene trimming of TCR beta chains, and the association was replicated in an independent cohort. Because the 87-base-pair reads could not distinguish some IMGT-functional V segments, including TRBV6-2 and TRBV6-3, those segments were excluded. Correlated functional status among segregating V segments might be attributable to linkage disequilibrium, but an unknown experimental factor could not be ruled out. In vitro tests confirmed that three of the cytomegalovirus-associated TCR beta chains recognize cytomegalovirus antigens. In this cohort, only TCR beta chains were sequenced, and detectable features were limited by the absence of alpha or paired-chain data. When HLA alleles, especially DR and DQ, strongly co-occurred, TCR associations were difficult to assign to individual alleles. Roughly uniform sequencing depth across donors was assumed in presence/absence analyses, although this assumption may not hold. Most TCR sequences were observed very rarely across donors, whereas some public TCRs were present in many individuals.

Sequences were obtained from PBMCs. The source is a man aged 50-60 years in good health and CMV-seropositive. Recombination connected TRBV9 to TRBJ1-1; the D gene is not confidently resolved. The CDR3 has the sequence CASSVVQLLTSEAFF. The nucleotide sequence reads TGTGCCAGCAGCGTAGTACAACTACTTACATCTGAAGCTTTCTTT.